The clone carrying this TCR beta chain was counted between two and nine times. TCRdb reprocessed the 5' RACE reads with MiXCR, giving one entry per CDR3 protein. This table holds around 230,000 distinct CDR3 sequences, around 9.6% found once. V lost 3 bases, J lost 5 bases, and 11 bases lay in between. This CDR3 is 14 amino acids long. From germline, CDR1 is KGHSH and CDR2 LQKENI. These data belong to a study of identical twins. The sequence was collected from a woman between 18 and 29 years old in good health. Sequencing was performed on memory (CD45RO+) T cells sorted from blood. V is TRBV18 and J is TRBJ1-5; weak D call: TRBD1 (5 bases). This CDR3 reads CASSPGGGYQPQHF. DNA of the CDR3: TGTGCCAGCTCACCTGGGGGGGGATATCAGCCCCAGCATTTT.